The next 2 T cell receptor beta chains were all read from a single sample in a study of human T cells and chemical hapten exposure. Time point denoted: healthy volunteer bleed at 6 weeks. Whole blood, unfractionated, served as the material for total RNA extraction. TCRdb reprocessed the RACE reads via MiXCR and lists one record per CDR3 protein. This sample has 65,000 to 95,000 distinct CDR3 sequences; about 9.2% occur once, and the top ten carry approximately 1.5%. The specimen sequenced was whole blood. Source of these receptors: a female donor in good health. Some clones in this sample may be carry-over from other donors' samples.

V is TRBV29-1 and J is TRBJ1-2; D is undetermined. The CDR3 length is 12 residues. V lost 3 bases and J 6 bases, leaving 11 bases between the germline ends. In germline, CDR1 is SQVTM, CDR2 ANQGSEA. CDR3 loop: CSVDGVMDGYTF. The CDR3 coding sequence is TGCAGCGTTGACGGGGTAATGGATGGCTACACCTTC.

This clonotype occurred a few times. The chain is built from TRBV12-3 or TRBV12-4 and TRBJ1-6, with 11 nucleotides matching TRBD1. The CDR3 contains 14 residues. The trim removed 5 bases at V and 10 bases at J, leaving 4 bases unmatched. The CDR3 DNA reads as TGTGCCAGCAGTACCGGGACAGGGGGATCACCCCTCCACTTT. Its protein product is CASSTGTGGSPLHF.